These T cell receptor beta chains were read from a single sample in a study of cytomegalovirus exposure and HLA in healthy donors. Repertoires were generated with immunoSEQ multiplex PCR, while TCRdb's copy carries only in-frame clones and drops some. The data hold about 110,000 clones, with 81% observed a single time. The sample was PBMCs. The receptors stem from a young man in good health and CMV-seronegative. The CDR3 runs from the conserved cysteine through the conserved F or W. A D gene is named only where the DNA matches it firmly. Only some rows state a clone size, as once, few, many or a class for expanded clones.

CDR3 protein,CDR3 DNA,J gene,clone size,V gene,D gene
CASSQGDNQPQHF,TGTGCCAGCAGTCAGGGGGACAATCAGCCCCAGCATTTT,TRBJ1-5,.,TRBV6-4,TRBD1
CASSQEGLAGGKLGEQFF,TGCGCCAGCAGCCAAGAAGGTCTAGCGGGAGGGAAGTTGGGTGAGCAGTTCTTC,TRBJ2-1,.,TRBV4-1,TRBD2
CASSLSSGSRETQYF,TGCGCCAGCAGCTTATCTAGCGGGAGCAGAGAGACCCAGTACTTC,TRBJ2-5,.,TRBV5-1,TRBD2
CASSRSGSTDTQYF,TGTGCCAGCAGCCGGAGTGGTAGCACAGATACGCAGTATTTT,TRBJ2-3,.,TRBV7-3,.
CASSEGDRFYGYTF,TGTGCCAGCAGCGAGGGGGACAGGTTCTATGGCTACACCTTC,TRBJ1-2,.,TRBV9,TRBD1
CASSPPQGQPQHF,TGTGCCAGCTCACCCCCCCAGGGGCAGCCCCAGCATTTT,TRBJ1-5,.,TRBV18,.
CASSLGGAFQGNYGYTF,TGCGCCAGCAGCCTAGGGGGGGCCTTCCAGGGCAACTATGGCTACACCTTC,TRBJ1-2,.,TRBV5-1,.
CSALGETQYF,TGCAGTGCCCTCGGAGAGACCCAGTACTTC,TRBJ2-5,once,TRBV20-1,.
CASSEDEQYF,TGTGCCAGCAGTGAGGATGAGCAGTACTTC,TRBJ2-7,.,TRBV11-2,.
CASTDRGGRSYEQYF,TGTGCCAGCACCGATCGGGGGGGGAGGAGCTACGAGCAGTACTTC,TRBJ2-7,.,TRBV11-2,TRBD2
CASSQDRQRTSYEQYF,TGCGCCAGCAGCCAAGACCGACAGAGGACCTCCTACGAGCAGTACTTC,TRBJ2-7,.,TRBV4-1,.
CASGLDYQPQHF,TGTGCTAGTGGTTTGGACTATCAGCCCCAGCATTTT,TRBJ1-5,few,TRBV12-5,.
CASSLFGGTSYEQYF,TGTGCCAGCAGTTTATTTGGGGGCACCTCCTACGAGCAGTACTTC,TRBJ2-7,few,TRBV28,.
CASSPPHAGGYTF,TGTGCCAGCTCACCGCCTCACGCAGGTGGCTACACCTTC,TRBJ1-2,few,TRBV18,.
CASTPSGSGRYEQYF,TGCGCCAGCACCCCATCAGGGAGCGGGAGGTACGAGCAGTACTTC,TRBJ2-7,once,TRBV10-2,TRBD2
CAIREQLDEKLFF,TGTGCCATCCGGGAACAGCTCGATGAAAAACTGTTTTTT,TRBJ1-4,few,TRBV28,.
CASSQERLVAETQYF,TGTGCCAGCAGCCAAGAACGACTAGTTGCGGAGACCCAGTACTTC,TRBJ2-5,.,TRBV4-2,.
CASSLEGRGQGWFNEQFF,TGCGCCAGCAGCCTCGAGGGGAGAGGACAGGGCTGGTTCAATGAGCAGTTCTTC,TRBJ2-1,.,TRBV4-1,TRBD1
CASSFGGETQYF,TGTGCCAGCAGTTTCGGGGGTGAGACCCAGTACTTC,TRBJ2-5,.,TRBV27,.
CASSLGGDQPQHF,TGTGCCAGCAGCTTAGGGGGGGATCAGCCCCAGCATTTT,TRBJ1-5,.,TRBV11-2,.
CASSKDGGNSPLHF,TGCGCCAGCAGTAAGGACGGGGGGAATTCACCCCTCCACTTT,TRBJ1-6,.,TRBV5-1,.
CASLTANEQFF,TGTGCCAGCCTTACTGCCAATGAGCAGTTCTTC,TRBJ2-1,.,TRBV6-5,.
CASSQVERSSYEQYF,TGCGCCAGCAGCCAAGTCGAGCGGAGCTCCTACGAGCAGTACTTC,TRBJ2-7,.,TRBV4-1,.
CASSLYRANEQFF,TGTGCCAGCAGCTTATACAGGGCCAATGAGCAGTTCTTC,TRBJ2-1,.,TRBV7-3,.
CSVIGASNQPQHF,TGCAGCGTTATAGGGGCGAGCAATCAGCCCCAGCATTTT,TRBJ1-5,.,TRBV29-1,.
CAWSVPRGRNTEAFF,TGTGCCTGGAGCGTACCGAGGGGGAGGAACACTGAAGCTTTCTTT,TRBJ1-1,few,TRBV30,.
CASRTGTSYANEQLF,TGTGCCAGTCGGACCGGGACTAGCTATGCTAATGAGCAGCTCTTC,TRBJ2-1,.,TRBV6-6,TRBD2
CASSRTGHPNTEAFF,TGTGCCAGCAGTCGTACGGGACACCCGAACACTGAAGCTTTCTTT,TRBJ1-1,.,TRBV6-1,.
CASSGRQGRNGYTF,TGTGCCAGTAGTGGCCGACAGGGGAGGAATGGCTACACCTTC,TRBJ1-2,once,TRBV19,TRBD1
CTSSPTPQRGGRFESETQYF,TGCACCAGCAGCCCTACCCCCCAGCGGGGGGGCCGGTTTGAATCCGAGACCCAGTACTTC,TRBJ2-5,.,TRBV1,.
CASSQDRGYQPQHF,TGCGCCAGCAGCCAAGATCGGGGATATCAGCCCCAGCATTTT,TRBJ1-5,few,TRBV4-1,.